Presented here are 13 T cell receptor beta chains from one specimen sequenced in a study of OX40 agonist ivuxolimab in advanced cancers. Receptors were amplified or captured by the immunoSEQ multiplex PCR assay. Drawn from immuneACCESS, this table holds only the in-frame rearrangements with V and J called that TCRdb kept. Clones are partly lost; checked studies trace under half to an unresolved V gene and leave the rest unexplained. This sample gives tens of thousands of clones in total; 88% of them show up just once. The ten largest clonotypes hold about 0.31% of the sample. The specimen was CD4+ or CD8+ T cells sorted from blood, collected in a trial of the OX40 agonist ivuxolimab. Source of these receptors: an adult with an advanced solid tumor such as melanoma, head and neck, liver or kidney cancer.

This clone has more than one count but fewer than ten. The chain employs TRBV2 and TRBJ2-3, with 14 positions matching TRBD2. The CDR3 extends over 19 amino acids. CDR1 is SNHLY and CDR2 is FYNNEI in the germline V gene. V lost 1 base, J lost 0 bases, and 6 bases stayed unmatched. CDR3 sequence (DNA): TGTGCCAGCAGTGAAGTTGGGACTAGCGGGGGCCTTAGCACAGATACGCAGTATTTT. It yields the protein CASSEVGTSGGLSTDTQYF. Looking up the rest from reference TRBV2 and TRBJ2-3 gives the full variable domain: EPEVTQTPSHQVTQMGQEVILRCVPISNHLYFYWYRQILGQKVEFLVSFYNNEISEKSEIFDDQFSVERPDGSNFTLKIRSTKLEDSAMYFCASSEVGTSGGLSTDTQYFGPGTRLTVL.

CDR3 DNA sequence: TGTGCCAGCAGTTACGCCGGGACATCCAACACCGGGGAGCTGTTTTTT. This gives the protein CASSYAGTSNTGELFF. The chain employs TRBV6-5 and TRBJ2-2; a weak D match, TRBD1 (6 bases). The germline V gene has CDR1 MNHEY and CDR2 SVGAGI. CDR3 length: 16 residues. The ends were cut back, 2 bases at V and 2 bases at J, with 12 bases in the middle.

The genes are TRBV6-5 and TRBJ1-3; D ambiguous. V dropped 9 bases and J dropped 4 bases, with 16 bases sitting between them. Germline CDR1 MNHEY, CDR2 SVGAGI. The CDR3 consists of 14 residues. This CDR3 reads CASTMGARGNTIYF. In DNA form, the CDR3 reads TGTGCCAGTACAATGGGAGCGAGAGGAAACACCATATATTTT.

This chain links TRBV5-1 with TRBJ2-7; TRBD1 matches 7 bases. Germline V gene lookup returns CDR1 SGHRS and CDR2 YFSETQ. This CDR3 is built from 15 residues. Losses at the gene ends were 0 bases for V and 3 bases for J; bases not matched to a gene: 6. CDR3 sequence (DNA): TGCGCCAGCAGCTTGGCCGGGACAGCCCACTACGAGCAGTACTTC. It yields the protein CASSLAGTAHYEQYF.

V is TRBV5-1 and J is TRBJ2-2, with TRBD2 matching over 10 bases. The germline CDR1 and CDR2 sequences are SGHRS and YFSETQ. V trimming: 4 bases; J trimming: 2 bases; junction bases outside the gene matches: 8. This CDR3 region has 17 residues. The CDR3 sequence: CASSPGLAAINTGELFF. The CDR3 DNA sequence: TGCGCCAGCAGCCCCGGACTAGCGGCCATCAACACCGGGGAGCTGTTTTTT.

The chain joins TRBV2 to TRBJ1-5; TRBD1 matches 9 bases. This CDR3 contains 14 residues. J gave up 4 bases and V 7 bases, and 5 bases lay outside the gene matches. The germline CDR1 and CDR2 sequences are SNHLY and FYNNEI. The chain's CDR3 is CASTLTGGNQPQHF. The DNA of the CDR3 is TGTGCCAGCACCCTGACAGGGGGTAATCAGCCCCAGCATTTT.

J is TRBJ2-3 and V is TRBV5-1, with D unresolved. Per germline, CDR1 SGHRS and CDR2 YFSETQ. The CDR3 is 11 amino acids. Between the trimmed V and J ends, which lost 5 bases and 3 bases, there was a span of 4 bases. In nucleotides, the CDR3 is TGCGCCAGCAGGGAGACAGATACGCAGTATTTT. Translated: CASRETDTQYF.

Only one count was recorded for this clone. CDR3 in DNA: TGTGCCAGCAGGGAGAGAGATGAAGCTTTCTTT. Its translation is CASRERDEAFF. The J gene is TRBJ1-1, the V gene TRBV6-5; the D is unclear. Germline CDR1 reads MNHEY; CDR2 reads SVGAGI. The CDR3 totals 11 residues. V was trimmed by 6 bases and J by 7 bases, leaving 9 bases between them.

This chain uses TRBV7-2 with TRBJ2-3; D call uncertain. CDR3 length: 15 residues. With 2 bases removed from V and 6 bases from J, the gap between germline ends came to 15 bases. Germline assignment: CDR1 SGHTA and CDR2 FQGNSA. DNA for the CDR3: TGTGCCAGCAGCTTATATGGGTATTCTGAGGATACGCAGTATTTT. Translating it yields CASSLYGYSEDTQYF.

This chain joins TRBV23-1 and TRBJ1-4; 8 bases are shared with TRBD1. TRBV23-1 falls under the ORF class, with uncertain function. The CDR3 covers 19 residues. J gave up 0 bases and V 0 bases, and 9 bases lay outside the gene matches. The CDR3 spells CASSQSARGPHATNEKLFF. Here the CDR3 DNA reads TGCGCCAGCAGTCAATCAGCCAGGGGGCCCCATGCAACTAATGAAAAACTGTTTTTT.

Regarding this clone: One junction end disagrees with the germline gene, perhaps due to a read error. The CDR3 loop reads CASSLFFGRLMNIEAFF. CDR3 DNA sequence: TGTGCCAGCAGCTTATTCTTCGGACGGCTAATGAACATTGAAGCTTTCTTT. The rearrangement joins TRBV7-3 to TRBJ1-1; D call uncertain. There are 17 residues in the CDR3. CDR1 is SGHTA and CDR2 is FQGTGA in the germline V gene.

V usage is TRBV6-5 and J usage is TRBJ1-2; 7 bases are a match to TRBD1. V lost 5 bases, J lost 4 bases, and 7 bases stayed unmatched. Germline assignment: CDR1 MNHEY and CDR2 SVGAGI. This CDR3 spans 14 amino acids. CDR3 protein: CASSGLWDSYGYTF. Here the CDR3 DNA reads TGTGCCAGCAGTGGACTATGGGACAGCTATGGCTACACCTTC.

The CDR3 loop reads CASSQDSDGQPQHF. The CDR3 DNA reads TGCGCCAGCAGCCAAGACTCGGATGGGCAGCCCCAGCATTTT. The gene calls are TRBV4-1 and TRBJ1-5; D uncertain. The CDR3 extends over 14 amino acids. CDR1 and CDR2 from the germline V gene are MGHRA and YSYEKL. Deletions cut 0 bases from V and 7 bases from J, with 10 bases between.